This T cell receptor beta chain was retrieved from a study of T-cell reconstitution after alpha-beta-depleted transplantation in children. Study-wide results and limits: Fresh T-cell production supplied most of the T-cell counts and diversity seen one year after transplant. By about two months after transplant, alpha-beta T cells reportedly arose from several hundred graft clones that had expanded. Day-60 TCRbeta diversity that was high in some patients was derived from surviving recipient T cells and thymic progenitors.

With regard to this clonotype: The antigen remains undetermined.

The library targeted TCRbeta and was prepared with unique molecular identifiers. TCRdb independently ran MiXCR on the PCR reads; one entry per CDR3 protein. The sample records some 300,000 distinct CDR3 sequences, around 7.1% being singletons. The CDR3 totals 15 residues. The germline V and J ends were trimmed by 3 bases and 2 bases, with 10 bases remaining between them. CDR1 and CDR2 from the germline V gene are KGHSH and LQKENI. Here the sequenced sample was peripheral blood, taken 360 days after TCRalphabeta/CD19-depleted stem cell transplant. The chain links TRBV18 to TRBJ2-2, with D perhaps matching TRBD1 (6 bases). The TCR comes from a female patient between 2 and 15 years old who had a stem cell transplant for Fanconi anemia, so the T cells may come from the graft donor. Here the CDR3 DNA reads TGTGCCAGCTCACCTCCCGGGACAAACACCGGGGAGCTGTTTTTT. It is translated as CASSPPGTNTGELFF.